Listed here are 2 T cell receptor beta chains from one sample, sequenced in a study of cytomegalovirus exposure and HLA in healthy donors. PCR was performed using 60 Vbeta and 13 Jbeta primers. Profiled with immunoSEQ multiplex PCR; TCRdb holds only in-frame clones, not every one. The table lists 100,000 to 150,000 clones, over 9.5% of them singletons. Sequenced sample: PBMCs. The source of these receptors is a woman under 30 in good health and CMV-seropositive.

This clone was seen a handful of times. The chain couples TRBV4-1 to TRBJ2-2; D is undetermined. Germline assignment: CDR1 MGHRA and CDR2 YSYEKL. CDR3 length: 17 residues. The V and J ends lost 4 bases and 6 bases respectively, with 21 bases between them. CDR3 loop: CASSLTITPALSGELFF. The CDR3 nucleotides read TGCGCCAGCAGCCTAACTATCACTCCGGCCCTTTCCGGGGAGCTGTTTTTT.

This chain joins TRBV19 and TRBJ1-3; D not resolved. Germline CDR1 is LNHDA and CDR2 is SQIVND (reference sequence). V gave up 6 bases and J gave up 4 bases, with 16 bases separating them. The CDR3 spans 15 residues. In DNA, the CDR3 is TGTGCCAGTAGGACTCCGGCCTCGGAGGGAAACACCATATATTTT. Protein: CASRTPASEGNTIYF.